The entry that follows covers one T cell receptor (beta chain) sequence. Antigen specificity is unknown. The germline V gene has CDR1 SGHTS and CDR2 YDEGEE. Trimming removed 4 bases from V and 7 bases from J; junction bases left unmatched: 10. The CDR3 contains 17 residues. Assay used: immunoSEQ multiplex PCR; TCRdb lists only in-frame clones, some missing. The repertoire holds 200,000 or so clones, with approximately 75% as singletons. This entry belongs to a study of cytotoxic CD8 clonotypes in ibrutinib-treated CLL. Turning to the study itself: The patients, about ten relapsed/refractory and 15 treatment-naive, included approximately 18 who were IGHV unmutated.

Study-level results: Public clonotypes occurred uncommonly; on treatment, they contracted or remained stable.

The sequencing used PBMCs, collected after 12 months of ibrutinib treatment. The V gene is TRBV5-8, the J gene TRBJ2-4, with TRBD2 matching 14 bases. This TCR derives from a human donor with chronic lymphocytic leukemia. In DNA, the CDR3 is TGTGCCAGCAGCCCCGGGACTAGCGGGAGTGTGGTGAACATTCAGTACTTC. As protein: CASSPGTSGSVVNIQYF.